This TCR beta chain was observed in a study of T cells in Graves' hyperthyroidism and ophthalmopathy. This clonotype was found many times. Antigen specificity is unknown. Trimming took 3 bases from V and 3 from J, leaving 15 bases between them. This CDR3 region has 14 residues. Germline V lookup: CDR1 GTSNPN, CDR2 SVGIG (reference sequence). Study-wide points: Blood also showed most of the thyroid clonotypes that were expanded above 0.001.

Amplification of TCR beta CDR3 regions used RNA as the template. The HTBI primer set served for first-round RT-PCR of the TCR CDR3. MiXCR was run by TCRdb on the multiplex PCR reads, yielding one entry per CDR3 protein. The sample carries around 190,000 distinct CDR3 sequences, roughly 17% recorded once. Over 18 months, lack of ophthalmopathy progression marked Graves' hyperthyroidism as stable. The clonotype originates from a woman aged 45 to 65 with Graves' hyperthyroidism. The chain has TRBV30 and TRBJ2-7, with no clear D. Sequencing was performed on blood. The CDR3, as DNA: TGTGCCTGGAGCGACCTCGGACCCGACTACGAGCAGTACTTC. It yields the protein CAWSDLGPDYEQYF.